Below, 22 T cell receptor beta chains from the same sample are listed, as sequenced in a study of cytomegalovirus exposure and HLA in healthy donors. The PCR made use of 60 Vbeta and 13 Jbeta primers. Sequencing was performed with immunoSEQ multiplex PCR; in TCRdb, only in-frame clones are kept and a portion is missing. The table records 190,000 or so clones, roughly four fifths of them present only once. Sequencing was done on a sample of PBMCs. The source of these receptors is a man in his fifties in good health and CMV-seronegative.

This rearrangement joins TRBV9 to TRBJ1-2; 7 positions agree with TRBD1. The CDR3 has 14 residues. The V segment lost 0 bases and the J segment 4 bases; nucleotides outside the gene matches: 3. Germline CDR1 reads SGDLS; CDR2 reads YYNGEE. The CDR3 is CASSVGGQLYGYTF. DNA of the CDR3: TGTGCCAGCAGCGTAGGGGGACAGCTCTATGGCTACACCTTC.

The chain carries TRBV5-1 and TRBJ2-3, with 8 bases fitting TRBD1. The CDR3 contains 14 residues. V lost 0 bases and J lost 6; bases outside the gene matches: 3. Germline V lookup: CDR1 SGHRS, CDR2 YFSETQ. This CDR3 is CASSLVQGGDTQYF. CDR3 DNA sequence: TGCGCCAGCAGCTTGGTACAGGGGGGTGATACGCAGTATTTT.

This clone was counted only a few times. The rearrangement uses TRBV2 and TRBJ1-3; 7 bases map to TRBD1. V was pared by 6 bases and J by 3 bases, with 2 bases of the junction left unmatched. Germline V gene sequence: CDR1 SNHLY, CDR2 FYNNEI. The CDR3 is 13 residues long. The CDR3 sequence: CASSRGDGNTIYF. The CDR3 nucleotides read TGTGCCAGCAGCAGGGGGGATGGAAACACCATATATTTT.

J is TRBJ1-3 and V is TRBV7-2; 8 bases map to TRBD1. The length of the CDR3 is 17 residues. Losses at the gene ends were 1 base for V and 4 bases for J; bases not matched to a gene: 9. Germline CDR1 reads SGHTA; CDR2 reads FQGNSA. The CDR3 DNA reads TGTGCCAGCAGCTTAGTAGGTACAGGGGGATCCGGAAACACCATATATTTT. It codes for CASSLVGTGGSGNTIYF.

This clone was recorded a few times. This sample also contains other DNA sequences that code for the same CDR3. CDR3: CASRGGTSTDTQYF. The CDR3 bases are TGTGCCAGCAGGGGGGGGACTAGCACAGATACGCAGTATTTT. The chain combines TRBV28 with TRBJ2-3; TRBD2 matches 7 bases. Trimming removed 6 bases from V and 0 bases from J; junction bases left unmatched: 3. There are 14 residues in the CDR3. Germline V gene sequence: CDR1 MDHEN, CDR2 SYDVKM.

This chain joins TRBV5-1 and TRBJ1-2, with a possible D match to TRBD1 (6 bases). The germline V gene has CDR1 SGHRS and CDR2 YFSETQ. The CDR3 spans 13 residues. The germline V and J ends were trimmed by 2 bases and 7 bases, with 12 bases remaining between them. In DNA form, the CDR3 reads TGCGCCAGCAGCTTAGGCAGGGGAGTTGGCTACACCTTC. Encoded protein: CASSLGRGVGYTF.

The rearrangement uses TRBV2 and TRBJ1-1; D unclear. The ends were cut back, 5 bases at V and 6 bases at J, with 10 bases in the middle. Germline V gene sequence: CDR1 SNHLY, CDR2 FYNNEI. The CDR3 is 12 residues long. For the CDR3, the DNA is TGTGCCAGCAGTAGCATTTATCCTGAAGCTTTCTTT. Protein product: CASSSIYPEAFF.

V is TRBV7-6 and J is TRBJ2-7, with 11 bases lining up with TRBD2. There are 15 residues in the CDR3. The V gene end was trimmed by 2 bases and the J gene end by 1 base; junction bases not matched to a gene: 1. Germline V gives CDR1 SGHVS, CDR2 FNYEAQ. The CDR3 nucleotides are TGTGCCAGCAGCTTACGACTAGCGGGGTCCTACGAGCAGTACTTC. Protein sequence: CASSLRLAGSYEQYF.

The V gene is TRBV14, the J gene TRBJ2-3; 11 nucleotides align to TRBD2. Looked up from germline, CDR1 is SGHDN and CDR2 is FVKESK. V shed 0 bases and J 3 bases; nucleotides not matched to a gene: 8. The length of the CDR3 is 18 residues. CDR3 region: CASSQDVLAGGRTDTQYF. CDR3 DNA sequence: TGTGCCAGCAGCCAAGATGTATTAGCGGGAGGGAGGACAGATACGCAGTATTTT.

This chain joins TRBV19 and TRBJ2-7; 8 positions match TRBD2. The germline V gene has CDR1 LNHDA and CDR2 SQIVND (reference sequence). V shed 3 bases and J 3 bases; nucleotides not matched to a gene: 7. The CDR3 contains 15 residues. The CDR3 DNA is TGTGCCAGTAGTATCCGGGCGGGGGGCCACTACGAGCAGTACTTC. It specifies CASSIRAGGHYEQYF.

The rearrangement joins TRBV6-6 to TRBJ1-1, with 8 bases aligning to TRBD1. The CDR3 loop spans 14 amino acids. The germline gives CDR1 MNHNY, CDR2 SVGAGI (reference sequence). Losses at the gene ends were 5 bases for V and 5 bases for J; bases not matched to a gene: 7. CDR3 protein: CASSKTRTGTEAFF. For the CDR3, the DNA is TGTGCCAGCAGTAAAACGAGGACAGGGACTGAAGCTTTCTTT.

The J gene is TRBJ1-5, the V gene TRBV28; 9 bases match TRBD1. V was pared by 3 bases and J by 2 bases, with 20 bases of the junction left unmatched. This CDR3 has 21 residues. Germline V gene sequence: CDR1 MDHEN, CDR2 SYDVKM. This chain's CDR3 is CASSFNSRTGGAFRRNQPQHF. In DNA, the CDR3 is TGTGCCAGCAGTTTTAATTCCCGAACAGGGGGCGCTTTTAGGCGCAATCAGCCCCAGCATTTT.

The chain links TRBV29-1 to TRBJ1-1; D uncertain. Germline V gives CDR1 SQVTM, CDR2 ANQGSEA. V shed 5 bases and J shed 3 bases, with 7 bases lying between them. There are 11 residues in the CDR3. CDR3 loop: CSVQRDTEAFF. The CDR3 nucleotides read TGCAGCGTTCAAAGAGACACTGAAGCTTTCTTT.

The chain carries TRBV7-9 and TRBJ2-6; D is uncertain. Trimming took 3 bases from V and 12 from J, leaving 9 bases between them. CDR1 and CDR2 (germline): SEHNR, FQNEAQ (reference sequence). CDR3 length equals 12 residues. The CDR3 region has the DNA TGTGCCAGCAGCTTTCACCCGGGCGTCCTGACTTTC. It codes for CASSFHPGVLTF.

V usage is TRBV5-1 and J usage is TRBJ2-3, with D tentatively TRBD2 (6 bases). Germline CDR1 and CDR2: SGHRS and YFSETQ. V was shortened by 2 bases and J by 3 bases, with 10 bases between the two germline ends. This CDR3 has 14 residues. The CDR3 here is CASSFGGMTDTQYF. Written as DNA, the CDR3 is TGCGCCAGCAGCTTCGGGGGTATGACAGATACGCAGTATTTT.

This chain uses TRBV4-2 with TRBJ2-5; TRBD2 is a possible D gene (5 bases). With 4 bases removed from V and 0 bases from J, the gap between germline ends came to 6 bases. Per germline, CDR1 LGHNA and CDR2 YNFKEQ. The CDR3 contains 13 residues. The CDR3 DNA reads TGTGCCAGCAGCCGAGGGAACCAAGAGACCCAGTACTTC. Its translation: CASSRGNQETQYF.

The rearrangement uses TRBV18 and TRBJ1-3; 7 bases agree with TRBD1. The CDR3 is made up of 14 amino acids. The V segment lost 3 bases and the J segment 8 bases; nucleotides outside the gene matches: 7. Germline values: CDR1 KGHSH, CDR2 LQKENI. CDR3 sequence: CASSPSGTVHTIYF. DNA for the CDR3: TGTGCCAGCTCACCGTCCGGGACAGTCCACACCATATATTTT.

The chain uses TRBV9 and TRBJ2-2; a possible D gene is TRBD2 (5 bases). CDR1 and CDR2 (germline): SGDLS, YYNGEE. The CDR3 has 15 residues. Trimming pared 3 bases from V and 0 bases from J, leaving 9 bases between. The CDR3 sequence is CASSAGFTNTGELFF. CDR3 nucleotides: TGTGCCAGCAGCGCGGGATTTACGAACACCGGGGAGCTGTTTTTT.

This chain connects TRBV6-5 to TRBJ1-5, with TRBD1 matching 9 bases. Germline V gene lookup returns CDR1 MNHEY and CDR2 SVGAGI. Trimming removed 6 bases from V and 6 bases from J; junction bases left unmatched: 9. This CDR3 spans 15 amino acids. The CDR3 DNA sequence: TGTGCCAGCAGGAAAGACAGGGGGGTAGGTCAGCCCCAGCATTTT. Translating gives CASRKDRGVGQPQHF.

The V and J genes are TRBV6-5 and TRBJ2-3; D is uncertain. The CDR3 has 13 residues. Germline V gene lookup returns CDR1 MNHEY and CDR2 SVGAGI. The V gene lost 9 bases and the J gene lost 2 bases, with 12 bases spanning the gap. The CDR3, as DNA: TGTGCCAGACCGAGGCAGTACACAGATACGCAGTATTTT. It codes for CARPRQYTDTQYF.

J is TRBJ2-3 and V is TRBV29-1, with 8 bases fitting TRBD2. Trimming at V came to 2 bases and at J to 0 bases, leaving 10 bases not matched to a gene. CDR3 length: 17 residues. Germline V gives CDR1 SQVTM, CDR2 ANQGSEA. The CDR3 DNA reads as TGCAGCGTTGAACGTAGCGGGGATCCTTCTAGCACAGATACGCAGTATTTT. Its protein product is CSVERSGDPSSTDTQYF.

As for this clone: At the DNA level, this CDR3 is encoded by other sequences in the same sample as well. The genes are TRBV19 and TRBJ2-7; perhaps TRBD1 as D (6 bases). Between the trimmed V and J ends, which lost 2 bases and 2 bases, there was a span of 7 bases. Germline assignment: CDR1 LNHDA and CDR2 SQIVND (reference sequence). The CDR3 covers 13 residues. The CDR3 coding sequence is TGTGCCAGTAGTATACAGGGGACCTACGAGCAGTACTTC. As protein: CASSIQGTYEQYF.